These 20 T cell receptor beta chains were sequenced from one sample in a study of identical twins. From the 5' RACE reads, TCRdb called clonotypes with MiXCR, one entry per CDR3 protein. The top ten hold around 0.4% of the sample, which has fewer than 550,000 distinct CDR3 sequences, 15% seen once. The same sample was also used in a study of yellow fever vaccine responses in identical twins.

Material: CD4+ T cells sorted from blood. The receptors derive from a woman between 18 and 30 years old in good health.

This clonotype has just a few counts. This chain's CDR3 is CASSLDPRPTGDAFF. For the CDR3, the DNA is TGTGCCAGCAGCTTAGATCCTCGACCGACAGGGGACGCTTTCTTT. This sequence joins TRBV13 and TRBJ1-1; TRBD1 agrees at 8 bases. CDR1 and CDR2 from the germline V gene are PRHDT and FYEKMQ (reference sequence). The CDR3 is made up of 15 amino acids. Trimming cost V 1 base and J 11 bases; bases outside gene matches: 12.

The chain links TRBV29-1 to TRBJ2-7, with 13 bases matching TRBD2. Germline V gene data show CDR1 as SQVTM and CDR2 as ANQGSEA. J gave up 3 bases and V 3 bases, and 2 bases lay outside the gene matches. There are 14 residues in the CDR3. The CDR3 DNA reads as TGCAGCGTTGATCGGACTAGCGGGAGCTACGAGCAGTACGTC. Its protein product is CSVDRTSGSYEQYV.

This sequence joins TRBV5-1 and TRBJ2-7; 11 bases align to TRBD2. The CDR3 is 16 residues long. Germline lookup yields CDR1 SGHRS and CDR2 YFSETQ. V dropped 0 bases and J dropped 6; count of bases not matched to a gene: 8. CDR3 sequence: CASSLGELAGASEQYF. CDR3 DNA: TGCGCCAGCAGCTTGGGAGAACTAGCGGGAGCAAGCGAGCAGTACTTC.

The V call is TRBV5-1, the J call TRBJ1-2; weak D call: TRBD1 (6 bases). Germline CDR1 and CDR2: SGHRS and YFSETQ. The CDR3 is made up of 15 amino acids. V was trimmed by 0 bases and J by 13 bases, leaving 22 bases between them. This CDR3 reads CASSLVLGDTSSITF. The CDR3 DNA reads as TGCGCCAGCAGCTTGGTGTTGGGGGACACCTCTTCTATCACCTTC.

This chain links TRBV28 with TRBJ1-2; D is unresolved. Trimming removed 10 bases from V and 4 bases from J, with 10 bases in between. CDR3 size: 11 residues. CDR1 is MDHEN, CDR2 SYDVKM, per germline. The CDR3 nucleotides read TGTGCCACACAGCGAGGCTATGGCTACACCTTC. It yields the protein CATQRGYGYTF.

The V call is TRBV9, the J call TRBJ2-3, with D tentatively TRBD1 (6 bases). CDR1 and CDR2 from the germline V gene are SGDLS and YYNGEE. Trimming pared 3 bases from V and 5 bases from J, leaving 16 bases between. The CDR3 consists of 15 residues. The CDR3 sequence: CASSALGAWGDTQYF. DNA for the CDR3: TGTGCCAGCAGCGCCCTGGGGGCTTGGGGAGATACGCAGTATTTT. The entire variable domain, with the rest obtained from reference TRBV9 and TRBJ2-3, is as follows: DSGVTQTPKHLITATGQRVTLRCSPRSGDLSVYWYQQSLDQGLQFLIQYYNGEERAKGNILERFSAQQFPDLHSELNLSSLELGDSALYFCASSALGAWGDTQYFGPGTRLTVL.

In this sample, this clonotype turned up a few times. The chain employs TRBV28 and TRBJ2-7, with 9 bases aligning to TRBD1. CDR3 length: 15 amino acids. In germline, CDR1 is MDHEN, CDR2 SYDVKM. The ends lost 4 bases at V and 4 bases at J; junction bases unmatched: 8. CDR3 DNA sequence: TGTGCCAGCAGTTCCCCGACAGGGGGAACGTACGAGCAGTACTTC. Translating it yields CASSSPTGGTYEQYF.

V is TRBV6-1 and J is TRBJ2-7; D could derive from TRBD1 or TRBD2 (6 bases each). The CDR3 consists of 14 residues. V lost 7 bases and J 4 bases, leaving 17 bases between the germline ends. Looked up from germline, CDR1 is MNHNS and CDR2 is SASEGT. The DNA of the CDR3 is TGTGCCAGCATGTCGGGGGCGCCCCTATACGAGCAGTACTTC. Translating gives CASMSGAPLYEQYF.

This clonotype was recorded once. This sequence joins TRBV12-3 or TRBV12-4 and TRBJ2-5, with TRBD1 matching over 11 bases. Trimming cost V 3 bases and J 5 bases; bases outside gene matches: 5. The CDR3 covers 15 residues. The CDR3: CASSFGTGGTETQYF. As DNA, the CDR3 is TGTGCCAGCAGTTTTGGGACAGGGGGAACGGAGACCCAGTACTTC.

To note about this clonotype: One junction end does not reproduce the germline sequence, and a read error may be involved. The gene calls are TRBV13 and TRBJ1-3, with D hard to call. Germline CDR1 reads PRHDT; CDR2 reads FYEKMQ (reference sequence). The length of the CDR3 is 12 residues. CDR3 protein: CANSLGGNTIYF. The DNA for the CDR3 is TGTGCCAACAGCTTAGGTGGAAACACCATATATTTT.

There are a few counts of this clonotype. This chain links TRBV7-2 with TRBJ2-5, with D possibly TRBD1 on 6 matching bases. Germline V gives CDR1 SGHTA, CDR2 FQGNSA. V was shortened by 4 bases and J by 4 bases, with 19 bases between the two germline ends. The CDR3 has 16 amino acids. The CDR3 DNA sequence: TGTGCCAGCAGCTCCTTGACAGGTGGTATTGCAGAGACCCAGTACTTC. Amino acid sequence: CASSSLTGGIAETQYF.

The chain carries TRBV11-3 and TRBJ2-5; 8 positions agree with TRBD2. The CDR3 length is 14 residues. J was trimmed by 5 bases and V by 3 bases; bases with no gene match: 5. CDR1 SGHNT and CDR2 YENEEA come from the germline V gene. For the CDR3, the DNA is TGTGCCAGCAGCTTTTCTTCGGGAGGGGAGACCCAGTACTTC. This codes for CASSFSSGGETQYF. The full variable domain, with the rest looked up from reference TRBV11-3 and TRBJ2-5, is EAGVVQSPRYKIIEKKQPVAFWCNPISGHNTLYWYLQNLGQGPELLIRYENEEAVDDSQLPKDRFSAERLKGVDSTLKIQPAELGDSAVYLCASSFSSGGETQYFGPGTRLLVL.

This clonotype was recorded a few times. V and J are TRBV7-2 and TRBJ2-7; the D is unclear. Germline CDR1 SGHTA, CDR2 FQGNSA. The CDR3 loop spans 15 amino acids. The V and J ends lost 5 bases and 4 bases respectively, with 18 bases between them. In DNA, the CDR3 is TGTGCCAGCAGCCGAATCAGGCAGATCCAATACGAGCAGTACGTC. Residues: CASSRIRQIQYEQYV.

This sequence joins TRBV9 and TRBJ2-5; D remains ambiguous. Trimming pared 4 bases from V and 2 bases from J, leaving 12 bases between. The CDR3 has 14 amino acids. From germline, CDR1 is SGDLS and CDR2 YYNGEE. In DNA, the CDR3 is TGTGCCAGCAGCCACGTGGGTCAGCAAGAGACCCAGTACTTC. It is translated as CASSHVGQQETQYF.

The chain couples TRBV7-3 to TRBJ2-7; D is undetermined. The V end lost 5 bases, the J end lost 3 bases, and 14 bases lay between the germline ends. The CDR3 loop spans 14 amino acids. CDR1 is SGHTA, CDR2 FQGTGA, per germline. CDR3 residues: CASSPTDLSYEQYF. CDR3 in DNA: TGTGCCAGCAGCCCCACGGACCTAAGCTACGAGCAGTACTTC.

This clonotype has only a few counts. The chain is built from TRBV5-1 and TRBJ2-2; TRBD1 agrees at 9 bases. Germline CDR1 is SGHRS and CDR2 is YFSETQ. This CDR3 is 16 amino acids long. The J segment lost 5 bases and the V segment lost 0 bases, leaving 5 bases of the junction unmatched. The CDR3 spells CASSLAGTGLTGELFF. DNA for the CDR3: TGCGCCAGCAGCTTGGCCGGGACAGGGCTGACCGGGGAGCTGTTTTTT. Complete variable domain (other parts from reference TRBV5-1 and TRBJ2-2): KAGVTQTPRYLIKTRGQQVTLSCSPISGHRSVSWYQQTPGQGLQFLFEYFSETQRNKGNFPGRFSGRQFSNSRSEMNVSTLELGDSALYLCASSLAGTGLTGELFFGEGSRLTVL.

The chain recombines TRBV20-1 with TRBJ2-7, with 7 bases fitting TRBD2. The CDR3 sequence is 17 residues long. The junction had 11 bases not matched to a gene; V was cut back by 0 bases and J by 0 bases. The germline V gene encodes CDR1 DFQATT and CDR2 SNEGSKA (reference sequence). CDR3 region: CSARDLIGGSTSYEQYF. The CDR3 bases are TGCAGTGCTAGAGATCTAATTGGCGGGAGTACCTCCTACGAGCAGTACTTC.

The gene calls are TRBV9 and TRBJ2-5; the D is unclear. The CDR3 is 13 amino acids. V was clipped by 0 bases and J by 5 bases, with 8 bases between them. CDR1 is SGDLS, CDR2 YYNGEE, per germline. This CDR3 is CASSVAGMETQYF. The CDR3 DNA reads as TGTGCCAGCAGCGTAGCAGGAATGGAGACCCAGTACTTC.

The chain couples TRBV28 to TRBJ1-5; D not certain. The CDR3 is 17 residues long. Looked up from germline, CDR1 is MDHEN and CDR2 is SYDVKM. V dropped 6 bases and J dropped 2 bases, with 20 bases sitting between them. The chain's CDR3 is CASRDPTRGVGNQPQHF. The CDR3 DNA follows: TGTGCCAGCAGGGACCCCACTCGGGGTGTTGGCAATCAGCCCCAGCATTTT.

Only a few counts were recorded for this clonotype. The J gene is TRBJ2-1, the V gene TRBV19, with D perhaps TRBD2 (5 bases). This CDR3 is built from 11 residues. Germline values: CDR1 LNHDA, CDR2 SQIVND (reference sequence). Trimming cost V 3 bases and J 12 bases, with 9 bases left between them. This CDR3 reads CASSIGVWQFF. For the CDR3, the DNA is TGTGCCAGTAGTATCGGGGTCTGGCAGTTCTTC.